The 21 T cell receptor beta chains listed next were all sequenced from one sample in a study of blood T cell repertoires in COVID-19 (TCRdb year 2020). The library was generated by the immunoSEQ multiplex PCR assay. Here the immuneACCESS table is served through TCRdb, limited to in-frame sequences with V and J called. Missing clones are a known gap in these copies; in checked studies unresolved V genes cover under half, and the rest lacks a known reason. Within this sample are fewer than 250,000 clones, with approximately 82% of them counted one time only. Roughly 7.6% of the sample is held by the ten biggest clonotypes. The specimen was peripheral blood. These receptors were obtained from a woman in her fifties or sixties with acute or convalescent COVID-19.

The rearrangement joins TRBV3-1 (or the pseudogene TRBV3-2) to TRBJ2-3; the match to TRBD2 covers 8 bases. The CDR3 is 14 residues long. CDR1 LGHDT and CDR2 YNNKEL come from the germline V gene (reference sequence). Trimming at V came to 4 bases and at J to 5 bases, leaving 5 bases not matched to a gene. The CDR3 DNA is TGTGCCAGCAGCCCAGGACTAGCCCAAGATACGCAGTATTTT. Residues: CASSPGLAQDTQYF.

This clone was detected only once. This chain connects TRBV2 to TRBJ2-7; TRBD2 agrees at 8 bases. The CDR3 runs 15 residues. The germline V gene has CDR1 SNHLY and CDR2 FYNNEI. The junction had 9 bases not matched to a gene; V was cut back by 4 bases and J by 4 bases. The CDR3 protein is CASSGGSGTSYEQYF. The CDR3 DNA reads TGTGCCAGCAGTGGGGGTAGCGGGACTTCTTACGAGCAGTACTTC.

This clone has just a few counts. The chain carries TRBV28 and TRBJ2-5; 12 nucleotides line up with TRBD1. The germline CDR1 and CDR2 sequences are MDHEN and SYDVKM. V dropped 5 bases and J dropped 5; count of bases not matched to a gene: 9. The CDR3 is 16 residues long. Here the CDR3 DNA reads TGTGCCAGCAGTACCTTGGGACAGGGGGCAAGGGAGACCCAGTACTTC. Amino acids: CASSTLGQGARETQYF. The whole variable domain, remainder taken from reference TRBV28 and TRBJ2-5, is DVKVTQSSRYLVKRTGEKVFLECVQDMDHENMFWYRQDPGLGLRLIYFSYDVKMKEKGDIPEGYSVSREKKERFSLILESASTNQTSMYLCASSTLGQGARETQYFGPGTRLLVL.

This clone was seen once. CDR3 sequence (DNA): TGCGCCAGCACCCCGGTACTGACAGGTTCGAACACTGAAGCTTTCTTT. This gives the protein CASTPVLTGSNTEAFF. V gene TRBV5-1 combines with J gene TRBJ1-1, with D possibly matching TRBD1 (6 bases). V was cut by 6 bases and J by 1 base, with 19 bases left in between. Germline CDR1 SGHRS, CDR2 YFSETQ. The CDR3 totals 16 residues.

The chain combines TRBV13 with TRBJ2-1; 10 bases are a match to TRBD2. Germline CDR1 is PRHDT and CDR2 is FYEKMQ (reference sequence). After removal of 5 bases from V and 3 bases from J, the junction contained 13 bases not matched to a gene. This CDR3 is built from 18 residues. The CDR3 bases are TGTGCCAGCAGCCCGGGGGCCCTAGCGGGAGCTGTCTACAATGAGCAGTTCTTC. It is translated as CASSPGALAGAVYNEQFF. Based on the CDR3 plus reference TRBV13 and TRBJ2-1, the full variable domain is AAGVIQSPRHLIKEKRETATLKCYPIPRHDTVYWYQQGPGQDPQFLISFYEKMQSDKGSIPDRFSAQQFSDYHSELNMSSLELGDSALYFCASSPGALAGAVYNEQFFGPGTRLTVL.

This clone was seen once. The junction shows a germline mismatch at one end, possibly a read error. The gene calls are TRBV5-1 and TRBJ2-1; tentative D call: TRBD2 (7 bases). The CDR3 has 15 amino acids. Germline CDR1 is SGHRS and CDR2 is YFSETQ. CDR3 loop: CASSLGDYSDSRGLF. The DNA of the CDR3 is TGCGCCAGCAGCTTGGGGGACTACTCGGACAGTCGTGGACTCTTC.

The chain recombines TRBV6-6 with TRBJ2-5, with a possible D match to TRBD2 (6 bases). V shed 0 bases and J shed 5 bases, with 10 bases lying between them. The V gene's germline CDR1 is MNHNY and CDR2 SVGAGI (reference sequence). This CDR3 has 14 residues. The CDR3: CASSYSGGGETQYF. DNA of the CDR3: TGTGCCAGCAGTTACTCGGGGGGTGGGGAGACCCAGTACTTC.

Here the CDR3 reads CASSLRLGGGDTQYF. The CDR3 DNA sequence: TGTGCCAGCAGCTTAAGGCTAGGGGGTGGAGATACGCAGTATTTT. This chain uses TRBV7-2 with TRBJ2-3; D perhaps matches TRBD1 (6 bases). V lost 2 bases and J 5 bases, leaving 14 bases between the germline ends. CDR1 SGHTA and CDR2 FQGNSA come from the germline V gene. The CDR3 totals 15 residues.

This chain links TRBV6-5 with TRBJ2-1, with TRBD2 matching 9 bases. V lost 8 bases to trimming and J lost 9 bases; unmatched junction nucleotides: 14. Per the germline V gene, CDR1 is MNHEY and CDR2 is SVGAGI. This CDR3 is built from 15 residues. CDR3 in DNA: TGTGCCAGCTCCGATTCTAGCGGGACGTCTTTTGAGCAGTTCTTC. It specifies CASSDSSGTSFEQFF.

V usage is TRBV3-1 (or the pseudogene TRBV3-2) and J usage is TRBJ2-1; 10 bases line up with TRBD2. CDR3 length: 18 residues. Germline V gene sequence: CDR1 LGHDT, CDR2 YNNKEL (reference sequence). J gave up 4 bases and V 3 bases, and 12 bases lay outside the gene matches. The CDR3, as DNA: TGTGCCAGCAGCCATCCCTCTCCTTCTAGCGGGGGTTACAATGAGCAGTTCTTC. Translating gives CASSHPSPSSGGYNEQFF.

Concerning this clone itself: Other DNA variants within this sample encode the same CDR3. The CDR3 sequence is CASSLQGTEAFF. CDR3 bases: TGTGCCAGCAGTCTCCAGGGCACTGAAGCTTTCTTT. The chain joins TRBV28 to TRBJ1-1; D is perhaps TRBD1 (5 bases). The V end was cut by 5 bases, the J end by 4 bases, with 8 bases between. CDR3 size: 12 residues. CDR1 is MDHEN, CDR2 SYDVKM, per germline.

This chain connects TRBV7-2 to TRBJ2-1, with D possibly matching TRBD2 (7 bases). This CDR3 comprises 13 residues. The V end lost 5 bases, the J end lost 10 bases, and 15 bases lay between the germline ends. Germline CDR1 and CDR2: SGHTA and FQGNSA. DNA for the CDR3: TGTGCCAGCAGCCCATACAGGGAGGGCGAGCAGTTCTTC. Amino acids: CASSPYREGEQFF.

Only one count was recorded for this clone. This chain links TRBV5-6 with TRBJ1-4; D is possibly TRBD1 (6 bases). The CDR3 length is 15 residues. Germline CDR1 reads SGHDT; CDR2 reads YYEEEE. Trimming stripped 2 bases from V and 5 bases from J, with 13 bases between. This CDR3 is CASSLGGVGNEKLFF. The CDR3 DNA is TGTGCCAGCAGCTTAGGGGGAGTGGGGAATGAAAAACTGTTTTTT.

The chain's CDR3 is CASSYTGRDQPQHF. The CDR3 DNA follows: TGTGCCAGCAGTTACACAGGGCGCGATCAGCCCCAGCATTTT. The V and J genes are TRBV28 and TRBJ1-5; the D gene is possibly TRBD1 (6 bases). CDR1 and CDR2 (germline): MDHEN, SYDVKM. The CDR3 runs to 14 residues. V lost 4 bases to trimming and J lost 5 bases, with 12 bases between them. Supplemented by reference TRBV28 and TRBJ1-5, the full variable domain reads DVKVTQSSRYLVKRTGEKVFLECVQDMDHENMFWYRQDPGLGLRLIYFSYDVKMKEKGDIPEGYSVSREKKERFSLILESASTNQTSMYLCASSYTGRDQPQHFGDGTRLSIL.

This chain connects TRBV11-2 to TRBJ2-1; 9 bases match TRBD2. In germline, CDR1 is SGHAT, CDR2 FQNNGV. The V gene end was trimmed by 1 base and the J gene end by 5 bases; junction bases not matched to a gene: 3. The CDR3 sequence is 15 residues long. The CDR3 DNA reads TGTGCCAGCAGCTTAGGCGCGGGAGGGAACAATGAGCAGTTCTTC. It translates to CASSLGAGGNNEQFF.

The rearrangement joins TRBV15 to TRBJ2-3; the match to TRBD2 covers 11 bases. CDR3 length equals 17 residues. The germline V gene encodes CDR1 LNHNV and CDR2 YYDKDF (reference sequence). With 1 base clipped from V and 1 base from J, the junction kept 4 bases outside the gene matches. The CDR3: CATSRVMGLAGTDTQYF. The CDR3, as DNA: TGTGCCACCAGCAGAGTGATGGGACTAGCGGGCACAGATACGCAGTATTTT.

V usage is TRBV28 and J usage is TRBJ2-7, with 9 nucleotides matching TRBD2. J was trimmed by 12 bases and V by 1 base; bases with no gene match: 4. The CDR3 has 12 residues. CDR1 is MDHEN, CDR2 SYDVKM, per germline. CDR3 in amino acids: CASSLFLAGTYF. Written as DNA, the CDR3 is TGTGCCAGCAGTTTATTTCTAGCGGGGACGTACTTC.

The CDR3 nucleotides read TGTGCCAGCAGCGGGACAGCTTTTCCCAAAAACATTCAGTACTTC. The encoded protein is CASSGTAFPKNIQYF. The gene calls are TRBV3-1 (or the pseudogene TRBV3-2) and TRBJ2-4; 7 bases map to TRBD1. Per the germline V gene, CDR1 is LGHDT and CDR2 is YNNKEL (reference sequence). The CDR3 has 15 residues. The V segment lost 5 bases and the J segment 2 bases; nucleotides outside the gene matches: 6.

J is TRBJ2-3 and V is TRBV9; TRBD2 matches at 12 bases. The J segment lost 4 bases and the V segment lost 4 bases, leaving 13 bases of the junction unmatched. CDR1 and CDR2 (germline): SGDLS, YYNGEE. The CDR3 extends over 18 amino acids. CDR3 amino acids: CASSTRLAGEMMADTQYF. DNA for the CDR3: TGTGCCAGCAGCACTCGACTAGCGGGAGAGATGATGGCAGATACGCAGTATTTT.

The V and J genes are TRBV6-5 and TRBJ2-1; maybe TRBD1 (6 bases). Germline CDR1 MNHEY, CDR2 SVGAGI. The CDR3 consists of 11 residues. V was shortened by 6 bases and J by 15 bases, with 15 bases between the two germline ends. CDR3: CASSLTGQGFF. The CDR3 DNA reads TGTGCCAGCAGCCTGACAGGCCAGGGGTTCTTC.

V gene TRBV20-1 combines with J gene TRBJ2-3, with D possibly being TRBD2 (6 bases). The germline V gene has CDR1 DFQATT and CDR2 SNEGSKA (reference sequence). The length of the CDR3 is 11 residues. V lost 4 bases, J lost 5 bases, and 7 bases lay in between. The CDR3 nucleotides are TGCAGTGCTATGCGGGGAGATACGCAGTATTTT. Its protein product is CSAMRGDTQYF.